A single sample gave rise to the 22 T cell receptor beta chains below, sequenced in a study of blood T cell repertoires in COVID-19. Profiled with immunoSEQ multiplex PCR; TCRdb holds only in-frame clones, not every one. This sample has roughly 160,000 clones, with around 87% found just once. The specimen sequenced was peripheral blood. These TCRs come from a man in his sixties with COVID-19, enrolled during active disease.

The chain recombines TRBV10-3 with TRBJ1-4; D perhaps matches TRBD1 (5 bases). The CDR3 is 11 amino acids. Trimming took 5 bases from V and 10 from J, leaving 8 bases between them. Germline values: CDR1 ENHRY, CDR2 SYGVKD. The CDR3 sequence: CAISPGGKLFF. DNA of the CDR3: TGTGCCATCAGTCCGGGGGGAAAACTGTTTTTT.

This chain joins TRBV18 and TRBJ2-3, with 11 positions matching TRBD2. This CDR3 has 16 amino acids. Germline trimming cut 1 base from V and 6 bases from J; bases unmatched to any gene: 6. In germline, CDR1 is KGHSH, CDR2 LQKENI. DNA of the CDR3: TGTGCCAGCTCACCACAACTAGCGGGAGTGGGGGATACGCAGTATTTT. This sequence encodes CASSPQLAGVGDTQYF.

The chain recombines TRBV6-5 with TRBJ2-5; 9 bases line up with TRBD1. Germline V gene data show CDR1 as MNHEY and CDR2 as SVGAGI. The CDR3 contains 15 residues. Trimming took 4 bases from V and 3 from J; bases not matched to a gene: 6. This CDR3 reads CASSSPGQGKETQYF. As DNA, the CDR3 is TGTGCCAGCAGTTCGCCGGGACAGGGTAAAGAGACCCAGTACTTC.

The chain is built from TRBV29-1 and TRBJ1-5, with D perhaps TRBD1 (5 bases). V lost 5 bases and J 3 bases, leaving 11 bases between the germline ends. CDR1 is SQVTM and CDR2 is ANQGSEA in the germline V gene. There are 13 residues in the CDR3. The CDR3 DNA is TGCAGCGTTTTACAGGACCTCAATCAGCCCCAGCATTTT. This codes for CSVLQDLNQPQHF.

The rearrangement links TRBV11-3 to TRBJ1-3; D is uncertain. V was pared by 1 base and J by 3 bases, with 10 bases between. This CDR3 contains 15 residues. CDR1 SGHNT and CDR2 YENEEA come from the germline V gene. CDR3 region: CASSLGWSNGNTIYF. DNA for the CDR3: TGTGCCAGCAGCTTAGGGTGGAGCAATGGAAACACCATATATTTT.

V is TRBV28 and J is TRBJ1-2, with 8 bases that match TRBD1. The V segment lost 6 bases and the J segment 5 bases; nucleotides outside the gene matches: 8. CDR3 length equals 14 residues. Germline V gene sequence: CDR1 MDHEN, CDR2 SYDVKM. The CDR3 DNA reads TGTGCCAGCAGAAAATACGGACAGGGTTATGGCTACACCTTC. It codes for CASRKYGQGYGYTF.

Of note for this clone: One end of the junction is discordant with germline, which a read error may explain. The V gene is TRBV2, the J gene TRBJ2-1; 10 bases line up with TRBD2. CDR3 length equals 15 residues. Germline assignment: CDR1 SNHLY and CDR2 FYNNEI. The chain's CDR3 is CASSEAGGLRREQFF. CDR3 DNA sequence: TGTGCCAGCAGCGAAGCGGGGGGGCTTCGACGTGAGCAGTTCTTC.

DNA of the CDR3: TGTGCCAGTACCTCCGGGGGGTTAGGAAACACCATATATTTT. Its translation: CASTSGGLGNTIYF. J is TRBJ1-3 and V is TRBV19; possible D gene TRBD1, 5 bases. Germline V CDR1 and CDR2: LNHDA, SQIVND (reference sequence). V lost 7 bases, J lost 4 bases, and 14 bases lay in between. This CDR3 is 14 amino acids long.

V gene TRBV19 combines with J gene TRBJ2-3, with TRBD2 matching over 11 bases. The CDR3 length is 14 residues. Per germline, CDR1 LNHDA and CDR2 SQIVND (reference sequence). The V segment lost 10 bases and the J segment 2 bases; nucleotides outside the gene matches: 5. The CDR3 reads CATKGLAATDTQYF. CDR3 DNA: TGTGCCACAAAGGGACTAGCGGCCACAGATACGCAGTATTTT.

This clone was seen once. The chain uses TRBV6-2 or TRBV6-3 and TRBJ1-4, with TRBD1 matching 8 bases. The CDR3 totals 19 residues. Looked up from germline, CDR1 is MNHEY and CDR2 is SVGEGT. The junction had 13 bases not matched to a gene; V was cut back by 2 bases and J by 2 bases. The CDR3 region is CASSYVPRQGISTNEKLFF. The CDR3 coding sequence is TGTGCCAGCAGTTACGTCCCGCGACAGGGGATTTCCACTAATGAAAAACTGTTTTTT.

The V call is TRBV2, the J call TRBJ2-7; 7 nucleotides agree with TRBD2. CDR1 and CDR2 from the germline V gene are SNHLY and FYNNEI. The CDR3 totals 12 residues. Trimming at V came to 6 bases and at J to 3 bases, leaving 2 bases not matched to a gene. The CDR3 DNA reads as TGTGCCAGCAGGGAGCGGGGCTACGAGCAGTACTTC. Translation: CASRERGYEQYF. The whole variable domain, remainder taken from reference TRBV2 and TRBJ2-7, is EPEVTQTPSHQVTQMGQEVILRCVPISNHLYFYWYRQILGQKVEFLVSFYNNEISEKSEIFDDQFSVERPDGSNFTLKIRSTKLEDSAMYFCASRERGYEQYFGPGTRLTVT.

The chain has TRBV23-1 and TRBJ2-2; D gene ambiguous. TRBV23-1 is assigned to the ORF class and has an uncertain function. V lost 1 base and J 2 bases, leaving 11 bases between the germline ends. This CDR3 contains 16 residues. The chain's CDR3 is CASSQWAEVNTGELFF. The DNA of the CDR3 is TGCGCCAGCAGTCAATGGGCAGAAGTTAACACCGGGGAGCTGTTTTTT.

The chain uses TRBV12-3 or TRBV12-4 and TRBJ1-2; D may be TRBD1 (6 bases). The CDR3 consists of 13 residues. V was pared by 4 bases and J by 2 bases, with 8 bases between. In DNA form, the CDR3 reads TGTGCCAGCAGTTACAGGGACAACTATGGCTACACCTTC. Its protein is CASSYRDNYGYTF.

The rearrangement links TRBV10-3 to TRBJ2-7; 7 positions match TRBD1. CDR1 and CDR2 from the germline V gene are ENHRY and SYGVKD. This CDR3 is built from 14 residues. The J segment lost 2 bases and the V segment lost 5 bases, leaving 6 bases of the junction unmatched. The CDR3 is CAISSPGQTYEQYF. The CDR3 coding sequence is TGTGCCATCAGTTCCCCGGGACAGACCTACGAGCAGTACTTC.

Note on this clone: Other DNA sequences in this specimen translate into the identical CDR3. The chain recombines TRBV5-1 with TRBJ1-1; 8 nucleotides match TRBD1. Germline assignment: CDR1 SGHRS and CDR2 YFSETQ. V shed 3 bases and J 0 bases; nucleotides not matched to a gene: 7. The CDR3 loop spans 16 amino acids. CDR3 sequence: CASSSQGAGMNTEAFF. CDR3 nucleotide sequence: TGCGCCAGCAGCTCCCAGGGGGCGGGAATGAACACTGAAGCTTTCTTT.

As regards this clone: The junction shows a germline mismatch at one end, possibly a read error. V gene TRBV4-3 combines with J gene TRBJ2-1, with 8 bases aligning to TRBD1. Germline CDR1 and CDR2: LGHNA and YSLEER. There are 16 residues in the CDR3. For the CDR3, the DNA is TGCGCCAGCAGCCAGAGGGGGCCAGGGGGCTACGATGAGCAGTTCTTC. Its translation: CASSQRGPGGYDEQFF.

The chain has TRBV7-8 and TRBJ1-2, with D possibly being TRBD1 (6 bases). Germline CDR1 SGHVS, CDR2 FQNEAQ. Trimming removed 5 bases at V and 2 bases at J, with 24 bases between. CDR3 length: 18 residues. DNA of the CDR3: TGTGCCAGCAGCCCAGGCTTTCGGTCACAGGGCACCAACTATGGCTACACCTTC. This translates into CASSPGFRSQGTNYGYTF.

J is TRBJ2-7 and V is TRBV7-3, with 8 positions matching TRBD1. The CDR3 covers 14 residues. CDR1 and CDR2 from the germline V gene are SGHTA and FQGTGA. V lost 5 bases, J lost 3 bases, and 6 bases stayed unmatched. The CDR3 bases are TGTGCCAGCAGCGTAAACAGGGGGAACTACGAGCAGTACTTC. Protein: CASSVNRGNYEQYF.

The chain joins TRBV7-2 to TRBJ2-2; D might be TRBD1 (5 bases). CDR3 size: 14 residues. Germline V gene sequence: CDR1 SGHTA, CDR2 FQGNSA. Trimming stripped 5 bases from V and 4 bases from J, with 11 bases between. The CDR3 DNA reads TGTGCCAGCAGCGCTCAGGGAAGCACCGGGGAGCTGTTTTTT. Amino acids: CASSAQGSTGELFF.

The V call is TRBV6-5, the J call TRBJ1-5, with D possibly being TRBD1 (6 bases). Germline V gene sequence: CDR1 MNHEY, CDR2 SVGAGI. V lost 0 bases and J 6 bases, leaving 9 bases between the germline ends. The CDR3 spans 14 residues. CDR3 sequence reads: CASSYSGGVQPQHF. The DNA for the CDR3 is TGTGCCAGCAGTTACTCAGGGGGGGTTCAGCCCCAGCATTTT.

V usage is TRBV7-2 and J usage is TRBJ2-1; D is unclear. This CDR3 is 12 amino acids long. The V and J ends lost 6 bases and 3 bases respectively, with 6 bases between them. Per germline, CDR1 SGHTA and CDR2 FQGNSA. The CDR3 DNA reads as TGTGCCAGCAGTCGTATCTACAATGAGCAGTTCTTC. Amino acid sequence: CASSRIYNEQFF.

The chain combines TRBV25-1 with TRBJ1-4, with TRBD1 matching 7 bases. V dropped 3 bases and J dropped 8; count of bases not matched to a gene: 12. Germline V gene sequence: CDR1 MGHDK, CDR2 SYGVNS. The CDR3 loop spans 16 amino acids. The chain's CDR3 is CASSDPMTGIGEKLFF. The CDR3 DNA is TGTGCCAGCAGTGATCCCATGACAGGGATTGGGGAAAAACTGTTTTTT.